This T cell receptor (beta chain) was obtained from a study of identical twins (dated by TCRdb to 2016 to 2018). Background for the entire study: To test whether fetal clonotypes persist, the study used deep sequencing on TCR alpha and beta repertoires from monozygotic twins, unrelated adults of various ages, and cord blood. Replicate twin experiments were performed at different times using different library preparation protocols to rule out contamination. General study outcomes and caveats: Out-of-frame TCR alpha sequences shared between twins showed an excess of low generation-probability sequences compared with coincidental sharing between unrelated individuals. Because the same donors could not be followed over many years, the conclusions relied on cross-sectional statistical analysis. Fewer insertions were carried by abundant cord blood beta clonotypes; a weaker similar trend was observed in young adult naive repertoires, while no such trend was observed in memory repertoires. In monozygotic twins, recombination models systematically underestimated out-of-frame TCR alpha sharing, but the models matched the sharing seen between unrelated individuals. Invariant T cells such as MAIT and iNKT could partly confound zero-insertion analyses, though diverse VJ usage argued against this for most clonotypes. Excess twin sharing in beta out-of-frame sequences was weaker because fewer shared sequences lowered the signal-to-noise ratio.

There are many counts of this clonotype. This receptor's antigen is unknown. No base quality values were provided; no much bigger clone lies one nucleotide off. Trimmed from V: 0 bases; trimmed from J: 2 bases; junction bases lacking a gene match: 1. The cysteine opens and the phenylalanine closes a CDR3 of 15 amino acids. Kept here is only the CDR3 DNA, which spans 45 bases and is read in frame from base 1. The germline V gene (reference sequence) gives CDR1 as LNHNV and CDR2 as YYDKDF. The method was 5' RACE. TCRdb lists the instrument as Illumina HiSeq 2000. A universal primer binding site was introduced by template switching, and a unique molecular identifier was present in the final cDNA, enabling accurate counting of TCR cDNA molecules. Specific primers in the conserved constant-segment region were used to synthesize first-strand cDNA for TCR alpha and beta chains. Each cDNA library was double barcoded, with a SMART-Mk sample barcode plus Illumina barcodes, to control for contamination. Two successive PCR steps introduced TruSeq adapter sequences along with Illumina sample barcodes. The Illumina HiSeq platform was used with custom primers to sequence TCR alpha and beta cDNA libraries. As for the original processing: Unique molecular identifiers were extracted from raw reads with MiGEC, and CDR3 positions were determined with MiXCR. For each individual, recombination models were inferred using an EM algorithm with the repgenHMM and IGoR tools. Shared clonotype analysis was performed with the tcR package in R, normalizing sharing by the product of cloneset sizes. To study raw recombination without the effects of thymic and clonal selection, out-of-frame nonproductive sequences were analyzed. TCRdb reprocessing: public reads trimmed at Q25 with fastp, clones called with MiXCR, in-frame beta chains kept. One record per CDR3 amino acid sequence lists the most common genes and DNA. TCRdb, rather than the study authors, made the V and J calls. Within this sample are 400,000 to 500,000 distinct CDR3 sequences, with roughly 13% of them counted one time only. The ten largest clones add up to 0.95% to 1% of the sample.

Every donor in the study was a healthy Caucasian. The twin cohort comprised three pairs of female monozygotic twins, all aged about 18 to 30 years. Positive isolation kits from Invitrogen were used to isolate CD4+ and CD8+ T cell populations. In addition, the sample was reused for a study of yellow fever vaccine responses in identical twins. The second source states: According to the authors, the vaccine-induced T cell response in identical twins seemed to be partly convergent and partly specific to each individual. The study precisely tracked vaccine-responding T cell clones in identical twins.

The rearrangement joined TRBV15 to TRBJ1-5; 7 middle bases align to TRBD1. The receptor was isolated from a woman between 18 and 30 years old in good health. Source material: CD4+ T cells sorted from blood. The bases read TGTGCCACCAGCAGAGAAGACAGGGGCAATCAGCCCCAGCATTTT. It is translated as CATSREDRGNQPQHF.